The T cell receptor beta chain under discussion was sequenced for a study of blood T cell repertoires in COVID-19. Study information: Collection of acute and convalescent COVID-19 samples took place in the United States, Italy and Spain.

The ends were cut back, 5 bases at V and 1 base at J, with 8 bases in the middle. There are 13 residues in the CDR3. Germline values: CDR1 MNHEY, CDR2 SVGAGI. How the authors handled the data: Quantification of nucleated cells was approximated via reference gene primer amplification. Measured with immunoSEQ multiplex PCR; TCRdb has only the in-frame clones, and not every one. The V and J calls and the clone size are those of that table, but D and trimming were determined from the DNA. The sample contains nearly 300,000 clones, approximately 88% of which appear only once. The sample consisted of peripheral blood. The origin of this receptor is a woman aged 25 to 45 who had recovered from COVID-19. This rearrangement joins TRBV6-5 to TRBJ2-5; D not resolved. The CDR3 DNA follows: TGTGCCAGCAGTCAGTGGGCCCAAGAGACCCAGTACTTC. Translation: CASSQWAQETQYF.